This entry features one T cell receptor beta chain sequence. The method was immunoSEQ multiplex PCR; TCRdb's version includes in-frame clones alone and lacks a portion of them. The sample has some 130,000 clones, approximately 88% seen once. The data were obtained in a study of blood T cell repertoires in COVID-19. Study information: PBMCs, B-cell-depleted T cells, or T cells were the source of the cDNA or gDNA that made up the material.

The CDR3 contains 15 residues. In germline, CDR1 is LGHDT, CDR2 YNNKEL (reference sequence). The V and J ends lost 4 bases and 7 bases respectively, with 16 bases between them. The receptor's source is a man in his forties with acute COVID-19. Sample: PBMCs or T cells enriched from blood (not recorded which). This chain uses TRBV3-1 (or the pseudogene TRBV3-2) with TRBJ1-4; D unclear. The CDR3 sequence: CASSRTGSSGEKLFF. DNA of the CDR3: TGTGCCAGCAGCCGTACCGGGTCCAGTGGTGAAAAACTGTTTTTT.